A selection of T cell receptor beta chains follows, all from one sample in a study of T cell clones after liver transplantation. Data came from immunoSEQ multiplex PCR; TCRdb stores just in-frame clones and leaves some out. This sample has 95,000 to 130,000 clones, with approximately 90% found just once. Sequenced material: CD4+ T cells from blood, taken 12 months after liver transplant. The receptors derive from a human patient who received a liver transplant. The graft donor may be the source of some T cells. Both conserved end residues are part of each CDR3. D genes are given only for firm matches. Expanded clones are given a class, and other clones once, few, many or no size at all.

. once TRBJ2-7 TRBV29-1 TGCACCTCCCGCGGAGGGGAGGGGGGAGCCTACGAGCAGTACTTC CTSRGGEGGAYEQYF
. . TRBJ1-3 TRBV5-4 TGTGCCAGCAGCTTGGACTTCGGGTGGGACACCATATATTTT CASSLDFGWDTIYF
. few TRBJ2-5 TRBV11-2 TGTGCCAGCAGCAAGTACCAAGAGACCCAGTACTTC CASSKYQETQYF
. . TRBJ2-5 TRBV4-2 TGTGCCAGCAGCCAAGGTGAGCTACCAGAACAAGAGACCCAGTACTTC CASSQGELPEQETQYF
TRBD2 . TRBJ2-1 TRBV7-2 TGTGCCAGCAGCTTAGGTCAAAGCGGGAGTGGTTCAGGTGAGCAGTTCTTC CASSLGQSGSGSGEQFF
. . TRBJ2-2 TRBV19 TGTGCCAGTAGTATAAAGAAAGCAACCCCCGGAGCCGGGGAGCTGTTTTTT CASSIKKATPGAGELFF
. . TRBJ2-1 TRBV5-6 TGTGCCAGCAGCCCGTGGCTACCTTACAATGAGCAGTTCTTC CASSPWLPYNEQFF
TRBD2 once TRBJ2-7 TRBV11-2 TGTGCCAGCAGCCCGACTAGCGGGACCTACGAGCAGTACTTC CASSPTSGTYEQYF
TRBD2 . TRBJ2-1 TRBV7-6 TGTGCCAGCAGCTTATGGACTAGCGGGAGTAATGAGCAGTTCTTC CASSLWTSGSNEQFF
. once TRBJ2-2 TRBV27 TGTGCCAGCAGTCCATCTAGCAATCGGGCCGGGGAGCTGTTTTTT CASSPSSNRAGELFF